This entry concerns a single T cell receptor beta chain. Its target is unknown. The data were produced by immunoSEQ multiplex PCR, yet TCRdb's version contains in-frame clones alone and is incomplete. The sample holds 150,000 to 170,000 clones, 94% seen once. Patients were ineligible given autoimmune disease history or systemic immunosuppression. The sample originates from a study of OX40 agonist ivuxolimab in advanced cancers. Study information: With ivuxolimab, an agonistic anti-OX40 (CD134) antibody, patients were treated. Three patients responded partially, comprising one with hepatocellular carcinoma and two with cutaneous melanoma. Study observations and caveats: At doses 0.1 to 3.0 mg/kg, CD4+ and CD8+ clones expanded.

The sequences come from CD4+ or CD8+ T cells sorted from blood, collected in a trial of the OX40 agonist ivuxolimab. The clonotype originates from an adult with an advanced solid tumor such as melanoma, head and neck, liver or kidney cancer.

CDR3 loop: CASSFRNYEQFF. The CDR3, as DNA: TGCGCCAGCAGCTTCAGGAATTATGAGCAGTTCTTC. This chain joins TRBV5-1 and TRBJ2-1; no firm D call. Deletions cut 2 bases from V and 8 bases from J, with 8 bases between. CDR3 length: 12 residues. Germline values: CDR1 SGHRS, CDR2 YFSETQ.